This T cell receptor beta chain was observed in a study of T cells in Graves' hyperthyroidism and ophthalmopathy. This clonotype occurred a few times. The CDR3 is 12 amino acids. V shed 6 bases and J shed 4 bases, with 9 bases lying between them. Per the germline V gene, CDR1 is SNHLY and CDR2 is FYNNEI. Researchers took RNA transcripts and amplified the TCR beta CDR3 regions from them. The HTBI primer set drove a first-round RT-PCR of the TCR CDR3. TCRdb re-called the multiplex PCR reads through MiXCR, storing one row per CDR3 protein. The sample consists of around 540,000 distinct CDR3 sequences, about 43% of them appearing once.

The TCR originated in a woman aged 18-29 years with Graves' hyperthyroidism. The sequenced sample was peripheral blood or thyroid tissue (not recorded which). The V and J genes are TRBV2 and TRBJ1-1; tentatively, D is TRBD1 (6 bases). The CDR3 DNA sequence: TGTGCCAGCAGGCCCAGGGGCACTGAAGCTTTCTTT. It translates to CASRPRGTEAFF.